Below are 13 T cell receptor beta chains sequenced from a single sample in a study of blood T cell repertoires in COVID-19. Here immunoSEQ multiplex PCR was the method, and the copy in TCRdb shows in-frame clones only, minus some. The table records about 370,000 clones, 75% to 90% of them present only once. Sequenced input: PBMCs or T cells enriched from blood (not recorded which). These TCRs come from a man younger than 30 who had recovered from COVID-19.

The V call is TRBV19, the J call TRBJ1-5; the D is unclear. The CDR3 contains 16 residues. Germline V gives CDR1 LNHDA, CDR2 SQIVND (reference sequence). V gave up 5 bases and J gave up 3 bases, with 17 bases separating them. The CDR3 coding sequence is TGTGCCAGTAGTCACACGATGGTACTAGTCAATCAGCCCCAGCATTTT. Protein sequence: CASSHTMVLVNQPQHF.

J is TRBJ2-5 and V is TRBV7-9; 10 bases map to TRBD2. The V and J ends lost 4 bases and 4 bases, in that order; junction bases with no gene match: 9. The CDR3 runs to 16 residues. CDR1 is SEHNR, CDR2 FQNEAQ, per germline (reference sequence). The CDR3 protein is CASSSPSGSGLETQYF. The CDR3 DNA is TGTGCCAGCAGCTCACCTAGCGGGAGTGGTTTAGAGACCCAGTACTTC.

The rearrangement joins TRBV5-4 to TRBJ2-1, with no clear D. The CDR3 totals 13 residues. Germline V lookup: CDR1 SGHNT, CDR2 YYREEE (reference sequence). V was pared by 4 bases and J by 4 bases, with 9 bases between. The CDR3 here is CASSRAGYNEQFF. DNA of the CDR3: TGTGCCAGCAGCCGCGCAGGTTACAATGAGCAGTTCTTC.

Remarks on this clone: Additional DNA sequences in this sample encode the identical CDR3. This sequence joins TRBV28 and TRBJ1-2, with D perhaps matching TRBD1 (5 bases). This CDR3 is 13 amino acids long. Trimming pared 6 bases from V and 2 bases from J, leaving 10 bases between. Germline V CDR1 and CDR2: MDHEN, SYDVKM. The CDR3 is CASSSGGNYGYTF. CDR3 nucleotides: TGTGCCAGCAGCTCCGGGGGGAACTATGGCTACACCTTC.

The chain joins TRBV9 to TRBJ2-3; possibly TRBD2 for D (6 bases). The germline V gene has CDR1 SGDLS and CDR2 YYNGEE. CDR3 length equals 16 residues. Trimming left V 4 bases short and J 4 bases short, with 19 bases between. CDR3 sequence: CASSPTEGFVADTQYF. CDR3 in DNA: TGTGCCAGCAGCCCAACGGAGGGTTTTGTCGCAGATACGCAGTATTTT.

The rearrangement uses TRBV3-1 (or the pseudogene TRBV3-2) and TRBJ2-5, with 9 bases lining up with TRBD1. Germline CDR1 LGHDT, CDR2 YNNKEL (reference sequence). This CDR3 spans 15 amino acids. Trimming took 4 bases from V and 1 from J; bases not matched to a gene: 4. The CDR3 nucleotides read TGTGCCAGCAGCCCGGGACAGGGATTCCAAGAGACCCAGTACTTC. As protein: CASSPGQGFQETQYF.

V and J are TRBV7-9 and TRBJ1-1, with 8 bases aligning to TRBD1. The trim removed 2 bases at V and 1 base at J, leaving 6 bases unmatched. The CDR3 is made up of 16 amino acids. The germline V gene has CDR1 SEHNR and CDR2 FQNEAQ (reference sequence). CDR3 in amino acids: CASSLTSGTGNTEAFF. CDR3 coding DNA: TGTGCCAGCAGCTTAACCTCCGGGACAGGGAACACTGAAGCTTTCTTT.

The rearrangement uses TRBV18 and TRBJ2-7, with 8 bases that match TRBD1. V shed 2 bases, J shed 5 bases, and the junction held 5 bases outside the gene matches. Germline V gene lookup returns CDR1 KGHSH and CDR2 LQKENI. The CDR3 spans 14 residues. Here the CDR3 DNA reads TGTGCCAGCTCACCAAACAGGGGGGTGGACGAGCAGTACTTC. Encoded protein: CASSPNRGVDEQYF.

The chain has TRBV6-5 and TRBJ1-5; D perhaps matches TRBD1 (6 bases). Germline V gene data show CDR1 as MNHEY and CDR2 as SVGAGI. This CDR3 contains 15 residues. The V and J ends lost 7 bases and 2 bases respectively, with 15 bases between them. CDR3 region: CASTQDAGGNQPQHF. The CDR3 bases are TGTGCCAGCACCCAAGACGCAGGGGGCAATCAGCCCCAGCATTTT.

J is TRBJ2-5 and V is TRBV29-1; D possibly corresponds to TRBD2 (5 bases). Trimming left V 7 bases short and J 3 bases short, with 12 bases between. The V gene's germline CDR1 is SQVTM and CDR2 ANQGSEA. CDR3 size: 12 residues. The CDR3 spells CSAKTSEETQYF. As DNA, the CDR3 is TGCAGCGCTAAAACTAGTGAAGAGACCCAGTACTTC.

V and J are TRBV3-1 (or the pseudogene TRBV3-2) and TRBJ2-1, with D tentatively TRBD2 (6 bases). Germline CDR1 is LGHDT and CDR2 is YNNKEL (reference sequence). V was trimmed by 4 bases and J by 14 bases, leaving 15 bases between them. This CDR3 is built from 12 residues. The DNA of the CDR3 is TGTGCCAGCAGCCTCAGGGAAGGGAGGAAGTTCTTC. It yields the protein CASSLREGRKFF.

The V gene is TRBV5-5, the J gene TRBJ2-5; 8 bases map to TRBD2. Germline V gives CDR1 SGHKS, CDR2 YYEKEE (reference sequence). Trimming removed 0 bases from V and 6 bases from J; junction bases left unmatched: 10. The CDR3 runs to 16 residues. In DNA form, the CDR3 reads TGTGCCAGCAGCTTGGATCTCGGGGGGGCCGATAAGACCCAGTACTTC. It translates to CASSLDLGGADKTQYF.

This clone occurred once. The chain's CDR3 is CARYTDIAGGYNEQFF. CDR3 coding DNA: TGTGCCCGATACACCGATATAGCGGGAGGGTACAATGAGCAGTTCTTC. J is TRBJ2-1 and V is TRBV30; the match to TRBD2 covers 11 bases. V shed 8 bases, J shed 4 bases, and the junction held 13 bases outside the gene matches. The CDR3 consists of 16 residues. Looked up from germline, CDR1 is GTSNPN and CDR2 is SVGIG (reference sequence).